The 9 T cell receptor beta chains reported below all come from one sample, sequenced in a study of T cell changes during pregnancy in multiple sclerosis. Clones were read by immunoSEQ multiplex PCR, and TCRdb kept only the in-frame ones, dropping some. This table holds about 69,000 clones, 91% found once. The sample consisted of CD4+ T cells from peripheral blood mononuclear cells, taken in the third trimester of pregnancy. The receptors stem from a female donor in good health, enrolled as a control in a pregnancy study.

This clone was detected only once. The CDR3 bases are TGTGCCAGCAGCGTAGCGGGGGCCTACAATGAGCAGTTCTTC. Protein sequence: CASSVAGAYNEQFF. The genes are TRBV9 and TRBJ2-1; the D gene is possibly TRBD2 (6 bases). Germline V gene lookup returns CDR1 SGDLS and CDR2 YYNGEE. The CDR3 totals 14 residues. Trimming took off 0 bases at V and 2 bases at J, with 6 bases between the two ends.

CDR3 sequence: CAWSVNGPSGGLNTGELFF. In nucleotides, the CDR3 is TGTGCCTGGAGTGTAAATGGTCCTAGCGGGGGGCTGAACACCGGGGAGCTGTTTTTT. The chain carries TRBV30 and TRBJ2-2, with TRBD2 identical over 11 bases. J gave up 1 base and V 0 bases, and 10 bases lay outside the gene matches. From germline, CDR1 is GTSNPN and CDR2 SVGIG (reference sequence). The CDR3 consists of 19 residues. The full variable domain, rest sourced from reference TRBV30 and TRBJ2-2, is SQTIHQWPATLVQPVGSPLSLECTVEGTSNPNLYWYRQAAGRGLQLLFYSVGIGQISSEVPQNLSASRPQDRQFILSSKKLLLSDSGFYLCAWSVNGPSGGLNTGELFFGEGSRLTVL.

This chain links TRBV7-2 with TRBJ2-3; 8 bases are a match to TRBD2. This CDR3 has 16 residues. V shed 1 base and J 2 bases; nucleotides not matched to a gene: 5. Germline loops: CDR1 SGHTA, CDR2 FQGNSA. As DNA, the CDR3 is TGTGCCAGCAGCTTAGTCGGTAGCGGGGTCACAGATACGCAGTATTTT. This gives the protein CASSLVGSGVTDTQYF.

This chain links TRBV5-4 with TRBJ1-4, with 9 bases identical to TRBD1. V shed 9 bases and J 5 bases; nucleotides not matched to a gene: 14. CDR3 size: 16 residues. Germline assignment: CDR1 SGHNT and CDR2 YYREEE (reference sequence). Written as DNA, the CDR3 is TGTGCCATCAGTTCCAAAGCCGGGACAGGGAATGAAAAACTGTTTTTT. As protein: CAISSKAGTGNEKLFF.

This chain uses TRBV9 with TRBJ2-5, with 10 bases that match TRBD1. CDR3 length: 16 amino acids. Germline CDR1 reads SGDLS; CDR2 reads YYNGEE. V lost 4 bases and J lost 5; bases outside the gene matches: 11. CDR3 region: CASSHEAGQGLETQYF. For the CDR3, the DNA is TGTGCCAGCAGCCACGAGGCGGGACAGGGGTTGGAGACCCAGTACTTC.

The V gene is TRBV5-1, the J gene TRBJ1-5; D uncertain. V lost 2 bases to trimming and J lost 2 bases, with 8 bases between them. This CDR3 spans 14 amino acids. CDR1 is SGHRS and CDR2 is YFSETQ in the germline V gene. The CDR3 loop reads CASSLDGGNQPQHF. The CDR3 DNA reads TGCGCCAGCAGCTTAGACGGAGGCAATCAGCCCCAGCATTTT.

The genes are TRBV6-5 and TRBJ2-7, with 7 bases aligning to TRBD1. The trim removed 5 bases at V and 3 bases at J, leaving 10 bases unmatched. The CDR3 spans 15 residues. CDR1 is MNHEY and CDR2 is SVGAGI in the germline V gene. CDR3 nucleotides: TGTGCCAGCAGTCAGCAAGGACAGGCGGTCTACGAGCAGTACTTC. This translates into CASSQQGQAVYEQYF.

The chain employs TRBV6-5 and TRBJ1-2, with D perhaps TRBD1 (5 bases). V gave up 0 bases and J gave up 8 bases, with 13 bases separating them. The CDR3 has 14 amino acids. Germline V lookup: CDR1 MNHEY, CDR2 SVGAGI. The CDR3 bases are TGTGCCAGCAGTTACTCTCAGGGCAGGCGCGGCTACACCTTC. Translation gives CASSYSQGRRGYTF.

The rearrangement uses TRBV19 and TRBJ1-5; D call uncertain. The CDR3 contains 13 residues. The germline V gene encodes CDR1 LNHDA and CDR2 SQIVND (reference sequence). With 9 bases removed from V and 4 bases from J, the gap between germline ends came to 13 bases. Here the CDR3 reads CASKAVRNQPQHF. Written as DNA, the CDR3 is TGTGCCAGCAAAGCGGTAAGAAATCAGCCCCAGCATTTT.